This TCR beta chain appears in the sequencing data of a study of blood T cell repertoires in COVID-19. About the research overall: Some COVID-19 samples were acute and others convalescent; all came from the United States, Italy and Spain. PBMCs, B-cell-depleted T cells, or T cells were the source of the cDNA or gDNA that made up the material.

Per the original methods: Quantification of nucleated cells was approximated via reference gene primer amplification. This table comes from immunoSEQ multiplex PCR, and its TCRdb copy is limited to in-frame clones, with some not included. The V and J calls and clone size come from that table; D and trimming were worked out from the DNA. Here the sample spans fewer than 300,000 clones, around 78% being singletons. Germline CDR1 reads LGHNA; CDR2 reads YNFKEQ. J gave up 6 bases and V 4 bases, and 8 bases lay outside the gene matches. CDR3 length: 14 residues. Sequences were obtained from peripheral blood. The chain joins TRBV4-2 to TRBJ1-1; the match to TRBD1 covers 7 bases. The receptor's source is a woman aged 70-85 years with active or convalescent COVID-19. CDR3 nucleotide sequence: TGTGCCAGCAGCCCGACAGGGAACTTAGCTGAAGCTTTCTTT. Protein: CASSPTGNLAEAFF.